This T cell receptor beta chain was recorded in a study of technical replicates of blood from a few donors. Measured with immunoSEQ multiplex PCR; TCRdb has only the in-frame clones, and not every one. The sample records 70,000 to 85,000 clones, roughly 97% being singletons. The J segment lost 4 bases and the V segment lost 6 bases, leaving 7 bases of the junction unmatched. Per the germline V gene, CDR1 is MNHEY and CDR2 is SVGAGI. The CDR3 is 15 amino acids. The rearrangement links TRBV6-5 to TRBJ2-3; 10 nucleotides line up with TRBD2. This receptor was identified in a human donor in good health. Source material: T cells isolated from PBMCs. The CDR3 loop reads CASRILAGVSDTQYF. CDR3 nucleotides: TGTGCCAGCAGAATCCTAGCGGGAGTCTCAGATACGCAGTATTTT.